This T cell receptor (beta chain) was sequenced in a study of molecular identifiers for immune sequencing clone quantification. Across the whole study: Replicate runs used RNA from roughly 20,000 or 100,000 naive CD8 cells, which was split five ways into aliquots, and four of those aliquots were then sequenced.

Study-wide findings and caveats: A shared barcode on identical TCR molecules could lead to underestimated sizes for highly expanded clones.

This clonotype appeared a few times. Its antigen is unidentified. Mismatch with germline at one junction end may stem from a read error. TCRdb re-called the PCR reads with MiXCR, one entry per CDR3 protein. The sample consists of around 470,000 distinct CDR3 sequences, about 22% of them appearing once. CDR1 is MNHEY, CDR2 SMNVEV, per germline (reference sequence). This CDR3 region has 15 residues. Sequences were obtained from naive CD8+ T cells from blood, with Jurkat cell RNA spiked in. Subset reported: FACS-sorted CD8+CD4-CCR7+CD45RA+ naive T cells. V and J are TRBV27 and TRBJ2-7; TRBD1 matches at 7 bases. The sequence was obtained from a human donor in good health. Some libraries in this study had Jurkat cell RNA spiked in. CDR3 bases: TGTGCCGGCAGACCCGGACAGGCCTCCCTCGGGGAGCAGTACTTC. It translates to CAGRPGQASLGEQYF.